This T cell receptor beta chain was sequenced in a study of human T cells and chemical hapten exposure. This clonotype was seen repeatedly, ten times or more. TCRdb ran MiXCR on the RACE reads and lists one entry per CDR3 protein. The repertoire holds about 84,000 distinct CDR3 sequences, under 14% seen once, with approximately 3.5% in the top ten. Germline V CDR1 and CDR2: ENHRY, SYGVKD. The CDR3 length is 14 residues. V was pared by 6 bases and J by 8 bases, with 16 bases between. The time point is: patch test 3, about 24 weeks after DPC sensitization. Regarding treatment: therapeutic diphenylcyclopropenone sensitization with weekly scalp DPC.

The sequencing here drew on whole blood, taken in connection with sensitization to the hapten diphenylcyclopropenone (DPC). The TCR originated in a woman aged 45-59 years with alopecia areata. Some clones in this sample may be carry-over from other donors' samples. The V gene is TRBV10-3, the J gene TRBJ1-4; TRBD1 is a possible D gene (5 bases). This CDR3 is CAISPGLGDEKLFF. CDR3 nucleotides: TGTGCCATCAGCCCCGGACTAGGGGACGAAAAACTGTTTTTT.